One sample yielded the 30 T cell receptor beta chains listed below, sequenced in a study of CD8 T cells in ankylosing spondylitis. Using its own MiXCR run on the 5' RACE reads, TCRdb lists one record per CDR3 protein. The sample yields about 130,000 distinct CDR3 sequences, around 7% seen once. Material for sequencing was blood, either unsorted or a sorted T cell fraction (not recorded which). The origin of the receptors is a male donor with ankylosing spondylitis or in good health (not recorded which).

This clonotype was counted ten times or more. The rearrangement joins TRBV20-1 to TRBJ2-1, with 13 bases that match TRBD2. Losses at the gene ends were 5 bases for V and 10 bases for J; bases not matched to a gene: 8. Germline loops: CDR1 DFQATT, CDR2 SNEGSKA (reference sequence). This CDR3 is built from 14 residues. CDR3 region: CSASRLAGGREQFF. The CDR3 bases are TGCAGTGCTTCTCGACTAGCGGGAGGTCGGGAGCAGTTCTTC.

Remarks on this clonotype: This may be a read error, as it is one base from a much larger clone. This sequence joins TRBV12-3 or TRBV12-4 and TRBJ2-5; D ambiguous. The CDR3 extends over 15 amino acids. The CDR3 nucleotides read TGTGCCAGCAGTTTATACTGGATATCCCAAGGGACCCAGTACTTC. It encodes CASSLYWISQGTQYF.

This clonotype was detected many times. DNA of the CDR3: TGTGCCAGCAGCTTAGGACCGACGCCCAATGAGCAGTTCTTC. Translating gives CASSLGPTPNEQFF. The chain joins TRBV7-2 to TRBJ2-1, with no clear D. Germline lookup yields CDR1 SGHTA and CDR2 FQGNSA. The CDR3 has 14 amino acids. Deletions cut 1 base from V and 6 bases from J, with 10 bases between. Together with reference TRBV7-2 and TRBJ2-1, the CDR3 gives the full variable domain: GAGVSQSPSNKVTEKGKDVELRCDPISGHTALYWYRQSLGQGLEFLIYFQGNSAPDKSGLPSDRFSAERTGGSVSTLTIQRTQQEDSAVYLCASSLGPTPNEQFFGPGTRLTVL.

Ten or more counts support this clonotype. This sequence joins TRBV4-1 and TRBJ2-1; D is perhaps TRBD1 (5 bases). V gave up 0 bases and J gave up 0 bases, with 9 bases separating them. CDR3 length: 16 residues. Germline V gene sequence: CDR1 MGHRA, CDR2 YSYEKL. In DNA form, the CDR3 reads TGCGCCAGCAGCCAAGATAAGGGGTTCTCCTACAATGAGCAGTTCTTC. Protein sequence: CASSQDKGFSYNEQFF.

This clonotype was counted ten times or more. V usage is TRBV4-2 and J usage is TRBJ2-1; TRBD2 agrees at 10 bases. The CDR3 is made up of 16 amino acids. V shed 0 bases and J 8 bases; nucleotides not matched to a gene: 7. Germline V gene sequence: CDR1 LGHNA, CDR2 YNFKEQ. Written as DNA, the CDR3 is TGTGCCAGCAGCCAAGAGTCTAGCGGGAGTTTCTATGAGCAGTTCTTC. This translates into CASSQESSGSFYEQFF.

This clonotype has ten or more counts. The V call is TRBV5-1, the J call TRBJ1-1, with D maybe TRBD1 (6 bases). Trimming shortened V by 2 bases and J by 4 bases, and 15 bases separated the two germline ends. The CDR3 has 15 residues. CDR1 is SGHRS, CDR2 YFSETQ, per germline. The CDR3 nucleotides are TGCGCCAGCAGCTTTAACAGGGTCGGCCCCACTGAAGCTTTCTTT. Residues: CASSFNRVGPTEAFF.

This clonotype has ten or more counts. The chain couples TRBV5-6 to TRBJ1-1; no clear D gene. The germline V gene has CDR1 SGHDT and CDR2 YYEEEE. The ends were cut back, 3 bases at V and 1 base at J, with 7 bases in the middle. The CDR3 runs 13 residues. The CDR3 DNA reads TGTGCCAGCAGCTACTATGGGAACACTGAAGCTTTCTTT. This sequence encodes CASSYYGNTEAFF.

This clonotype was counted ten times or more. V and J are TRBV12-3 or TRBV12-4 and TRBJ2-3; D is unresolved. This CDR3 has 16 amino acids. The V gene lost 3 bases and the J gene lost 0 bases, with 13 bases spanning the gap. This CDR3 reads CASSFPDGASTDTQYF. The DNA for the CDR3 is TGTGCCAGCAGTTTCCCCGACGGAGCTAGCACAGATACGCAGTATTTT.

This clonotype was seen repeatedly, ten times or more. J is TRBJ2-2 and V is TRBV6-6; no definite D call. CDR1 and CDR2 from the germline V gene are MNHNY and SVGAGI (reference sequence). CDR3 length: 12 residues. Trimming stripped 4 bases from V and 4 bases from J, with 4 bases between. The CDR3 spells CASSSRTGELFF. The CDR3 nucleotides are TGTGCCAGCAGTTCCCGCACCGGGGAGCTGTTTTTT.

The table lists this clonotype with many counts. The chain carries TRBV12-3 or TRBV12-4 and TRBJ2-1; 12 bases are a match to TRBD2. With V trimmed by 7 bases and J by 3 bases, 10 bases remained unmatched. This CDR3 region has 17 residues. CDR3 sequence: CASTLLTSGRVYNEQFF. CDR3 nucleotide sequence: TGTGCCAGCACCCTTCTGACTAGCGGGAGAGTCTACAATGAGCAGTTCTTC.

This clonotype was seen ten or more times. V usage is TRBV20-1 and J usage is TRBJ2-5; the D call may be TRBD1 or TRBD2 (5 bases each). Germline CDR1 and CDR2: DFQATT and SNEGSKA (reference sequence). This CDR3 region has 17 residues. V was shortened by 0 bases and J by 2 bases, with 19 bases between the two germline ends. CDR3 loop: CSARDLRGRRLQETQYF. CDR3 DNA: TGCAGTGCTAGAGATCTCCGGGGCCGAAGGTTACAAGAGACCCAGTACTTC.

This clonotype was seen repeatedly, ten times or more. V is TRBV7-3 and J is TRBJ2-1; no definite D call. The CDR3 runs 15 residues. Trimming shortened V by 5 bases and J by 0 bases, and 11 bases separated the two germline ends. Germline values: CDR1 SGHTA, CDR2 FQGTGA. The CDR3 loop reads CASSMYPASYNEQFF. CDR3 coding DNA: TGTGCCAGCAGCATGTACCCAGCCTCCTACAATGAGCAGTTCTTC.

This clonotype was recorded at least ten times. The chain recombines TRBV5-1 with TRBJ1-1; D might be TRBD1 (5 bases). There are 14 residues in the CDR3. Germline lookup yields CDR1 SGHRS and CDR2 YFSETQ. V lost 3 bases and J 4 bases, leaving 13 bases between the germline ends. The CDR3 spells CASSSGTAATEAFF. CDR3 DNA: TGCGCCAGCAGCTCCGGGACGGCGGCCACTGAAGCTTTCTTT. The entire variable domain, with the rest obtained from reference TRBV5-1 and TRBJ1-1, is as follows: KAGVTQTPRYLIKTRGQQVTLSCSPISGHRSVSWYQQTPGQGLQFLFEYFSETQRNKGNFPGRFSGRQFSNSRSEMNVSTLELGDSALYLCASSSGTAATEAFFGQGTRLTVV.

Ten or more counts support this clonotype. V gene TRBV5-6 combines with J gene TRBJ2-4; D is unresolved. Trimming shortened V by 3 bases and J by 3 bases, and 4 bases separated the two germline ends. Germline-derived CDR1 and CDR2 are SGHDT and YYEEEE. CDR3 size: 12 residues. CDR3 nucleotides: TGTGCCAGCAGCTCGGACAAAAACATTCAGTACTTC. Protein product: CASSSDKNIQYF.

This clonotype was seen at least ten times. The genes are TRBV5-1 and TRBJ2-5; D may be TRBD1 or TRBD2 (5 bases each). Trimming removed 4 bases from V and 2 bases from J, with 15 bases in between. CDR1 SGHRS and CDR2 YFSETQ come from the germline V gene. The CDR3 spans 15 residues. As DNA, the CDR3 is TGCGCCAGCAGCGATTCCGGGACGGAGCAAGAGACCCAGTACTTC. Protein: CASSDSGTEQETQYF. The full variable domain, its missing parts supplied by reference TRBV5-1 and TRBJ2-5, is KAGVTQTPRYLIKTRGQQVTLSCSPISGHRSVSWYQQTPGQGLQFLFEYFSETQRNKGNFPGRFSGRQFSNSRSEMNVSTLELGDSALYLCASSDSGTEQETQYFGPGTRLLVL.

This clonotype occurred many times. The CDR3 DNA is TGTGCCAGCAGCCCACTAGCGGGATCAGATACGCAGTATTTT. Translated, it gives CASSPLAGSDTQYF. The chain has TRBV11-3 and TRBJ2-3, with 10 bases that match TRBD2. The CDR3 is made up of 14 amino acids. The ends lost 5 bases at V and 4 bases at J; junction bases unmatched: 3. Germline lookup yields CDR1 SGHNT and CDR2 YENEEA.

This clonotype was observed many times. Here the CDR3 DNA reads TGCAGTGCCCTGGATCCAGAGTTAGCTAACTATGGCTACACCTTC. Its protein is CSALDPELANYGYTF. The chain carries TRBV20-1 and TRBJ1-2; no firm D call. The V gene lost 6 bases and the J gene lost 0 bases, with 17 bases spanning the gap. The germline gives CDR1 DFQATT, CDR2 SNEGSKA (reference sequence). The CDR3 is made up of 15 amino acids.

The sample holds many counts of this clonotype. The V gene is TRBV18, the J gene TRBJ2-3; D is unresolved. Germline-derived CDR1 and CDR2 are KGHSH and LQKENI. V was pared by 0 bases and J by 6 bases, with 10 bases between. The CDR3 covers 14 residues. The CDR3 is CASSPPLVTDTQYF. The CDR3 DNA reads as TGTGCCAGCTCACCACCATTAGTAACTGATACGCAGTATTTT. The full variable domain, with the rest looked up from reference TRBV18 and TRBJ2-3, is NAGVMQNPRHLVRRRGQEARLRCSPMKGHSHVYWYRQLPEEGLKFMVYLQKENIIDESGMPKERFSAEFPKEGPSILRIQQVVRGDSAAYFCASSPPLVTDTQYFGPGTRLTVL.

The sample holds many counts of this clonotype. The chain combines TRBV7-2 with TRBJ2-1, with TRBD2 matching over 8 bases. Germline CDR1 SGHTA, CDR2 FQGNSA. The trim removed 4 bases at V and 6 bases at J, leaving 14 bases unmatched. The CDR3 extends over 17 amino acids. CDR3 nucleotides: TGTGCCAGCAGCTGGCAGACCACTAGCGGAAAAGCCAATGAGCAGTTCTTC. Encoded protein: CASSWQTTSGKANEQFF.

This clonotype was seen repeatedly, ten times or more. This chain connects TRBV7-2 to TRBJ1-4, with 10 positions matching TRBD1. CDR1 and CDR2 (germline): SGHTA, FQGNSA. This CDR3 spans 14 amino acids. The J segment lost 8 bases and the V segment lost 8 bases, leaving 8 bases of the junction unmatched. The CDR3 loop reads CASSPRDRGEKLFF. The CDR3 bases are TGTGCCAGCTCTCCCCGGGACAGGGGAGAAAAACTGTTTTTT.

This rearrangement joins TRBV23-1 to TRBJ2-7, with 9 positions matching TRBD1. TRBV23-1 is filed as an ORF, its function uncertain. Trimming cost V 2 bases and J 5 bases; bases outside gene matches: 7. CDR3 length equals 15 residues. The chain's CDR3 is CASSQRTGVVHEQYF. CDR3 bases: TGCGCCAGCAGTCAAAGGACAGGGGTCGTCCACGAGCAGTACTTC.

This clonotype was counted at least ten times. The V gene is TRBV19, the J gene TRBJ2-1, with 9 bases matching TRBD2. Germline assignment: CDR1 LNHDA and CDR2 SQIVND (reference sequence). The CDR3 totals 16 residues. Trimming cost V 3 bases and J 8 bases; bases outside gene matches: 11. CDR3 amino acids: CASSILTAGGPYEQFF. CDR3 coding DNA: TGTGCCAGTAGTATTTTGACGGCGGGGGGGCCCTATGAGCAGTTCTTC.

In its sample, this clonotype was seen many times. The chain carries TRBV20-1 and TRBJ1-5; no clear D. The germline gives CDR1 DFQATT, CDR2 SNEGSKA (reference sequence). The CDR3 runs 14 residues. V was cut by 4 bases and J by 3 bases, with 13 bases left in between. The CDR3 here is CSAIPGPSNQPQHF. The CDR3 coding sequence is TGCAGTGCTATTCCCGGGCCGTCCAATCAGCCCCAGCATTTT.

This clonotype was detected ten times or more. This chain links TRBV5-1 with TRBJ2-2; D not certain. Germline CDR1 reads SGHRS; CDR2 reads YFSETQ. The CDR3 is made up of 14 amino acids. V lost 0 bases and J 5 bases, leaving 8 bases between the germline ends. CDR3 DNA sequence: TGCGCCAGCAGCTTGGATGGCCCGACCGGGGAGCTGTTTTTT. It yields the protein CASSLDGPTGELFF. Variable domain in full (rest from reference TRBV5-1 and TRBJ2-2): KAGVTQTPRYLIKTRGQQVTLSCSPISGHRSVSWYQQTPGQGLQFLFEYFSETQRNKGNFPGRFSGRQFSNSRSEMNVSTLELGDSALYLCASSLDGPTGELFFGEGSRLTVL.

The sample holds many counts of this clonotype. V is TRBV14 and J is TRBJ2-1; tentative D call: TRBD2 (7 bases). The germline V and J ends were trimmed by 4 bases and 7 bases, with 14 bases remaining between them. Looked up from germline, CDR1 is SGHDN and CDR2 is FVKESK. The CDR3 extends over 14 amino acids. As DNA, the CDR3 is TGTGCCAGCAGCCTCGCGGGGGCAAGGAATGAGCAGTTCTTC. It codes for CASSLAGARNEQFF. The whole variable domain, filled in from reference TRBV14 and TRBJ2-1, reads EAGVTQFPSHSVIEKGQTVTLRCDPISGHDNLYWYRRVMGKEIKFLLHFVKESKQDESGMPNNRFLAERTGGTYSTLKVQPAELEDSGVYFCASSLAGARNEQFFGPGTRLTVL.

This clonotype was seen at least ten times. DNA for the CDR3: TGCAGCGCCTCCAGGGGCCAACGCACAGATACGCAGTATTTT. Translation gives CSASRGQRTDTQYF. The chain combines TRBV29-1 with TRBJ2-3; D may be TRBD1 (6 bases). V was clipped by 7 bases and J by 1 base, with 15 bases between them. The CDR3 sequence is 14 residues long. The germline V gene has CDR1 SQVTM and CDR2 ANQGSEA.

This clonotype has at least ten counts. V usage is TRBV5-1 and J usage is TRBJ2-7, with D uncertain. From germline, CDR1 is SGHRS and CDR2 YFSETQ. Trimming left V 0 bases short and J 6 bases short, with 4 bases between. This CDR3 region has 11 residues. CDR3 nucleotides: TGCGCCAGCAGCTTGGTTCGCGAGCAGTACTTC. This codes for CASSLVREQYF.

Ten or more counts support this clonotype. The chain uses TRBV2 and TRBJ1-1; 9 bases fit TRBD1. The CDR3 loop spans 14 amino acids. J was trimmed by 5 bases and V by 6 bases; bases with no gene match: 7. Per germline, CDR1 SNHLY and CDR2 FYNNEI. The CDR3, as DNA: TGTGCCAGCAGCGGACAGGGGCAGGGAACTGAAGCTTTCTTT. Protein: CASSGQGQGTEAFF.

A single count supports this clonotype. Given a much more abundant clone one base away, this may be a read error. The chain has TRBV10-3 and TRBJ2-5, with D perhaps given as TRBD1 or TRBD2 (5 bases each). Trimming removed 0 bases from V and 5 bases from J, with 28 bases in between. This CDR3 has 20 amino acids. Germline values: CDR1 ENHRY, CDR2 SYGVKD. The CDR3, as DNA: TGTGCCATCAGTGAGTCGACTTTGAGGGGAAGAGGGCTCGGATCGGAGACCCAGTACTTC. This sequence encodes CAISESTLRGRGLGSETQYF.

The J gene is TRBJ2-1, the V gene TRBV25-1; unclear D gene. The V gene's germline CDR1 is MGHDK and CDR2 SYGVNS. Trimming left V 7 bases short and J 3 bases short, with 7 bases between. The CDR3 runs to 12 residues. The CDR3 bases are TGTGCCAGCACGGTCCGCTACAATGAGCAGTTCTTC. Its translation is CASTVRYNEQFF. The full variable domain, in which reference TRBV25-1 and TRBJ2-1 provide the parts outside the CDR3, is EADIYQTPRYLVIGTGKKITLECSQTMGHDKMYWYQQDPGMELHLIHYSYGVNSTEKGDLSSESTVSRIRTEHFPLTLESARPSHTSQYLCASTVRYNEQFFGPGTRLTVL.